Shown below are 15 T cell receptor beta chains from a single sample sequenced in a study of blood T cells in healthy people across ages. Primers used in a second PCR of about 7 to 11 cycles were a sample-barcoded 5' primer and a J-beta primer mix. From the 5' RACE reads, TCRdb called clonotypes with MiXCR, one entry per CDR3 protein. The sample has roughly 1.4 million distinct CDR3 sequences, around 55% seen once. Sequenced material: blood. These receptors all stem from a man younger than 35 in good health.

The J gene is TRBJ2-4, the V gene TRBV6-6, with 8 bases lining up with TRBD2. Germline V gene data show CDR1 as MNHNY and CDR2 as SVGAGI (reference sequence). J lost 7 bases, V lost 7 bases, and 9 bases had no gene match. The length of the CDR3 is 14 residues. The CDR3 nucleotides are TGTGCCAGCAAAGACGGGGGGGCGGGGAACATTCAGTACTTC. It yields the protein CASKDGGAGNIQYF.

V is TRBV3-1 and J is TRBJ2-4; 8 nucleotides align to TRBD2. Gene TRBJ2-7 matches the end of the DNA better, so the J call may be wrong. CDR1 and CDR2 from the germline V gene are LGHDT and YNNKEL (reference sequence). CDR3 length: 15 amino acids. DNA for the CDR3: TGTGCCAGCAGCTTGACGGCGGGAGGAAGCGACGAGCAGTACTTC. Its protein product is CASSLTAGGSDEQYF.

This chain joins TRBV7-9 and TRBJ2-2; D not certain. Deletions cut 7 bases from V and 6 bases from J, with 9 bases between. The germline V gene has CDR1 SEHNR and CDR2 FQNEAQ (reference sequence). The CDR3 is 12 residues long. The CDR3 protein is CASNVGAGELFF. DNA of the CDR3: TGTGCCAGCAACGTTGGGGCCGGGGAGCTGTTTTTT.

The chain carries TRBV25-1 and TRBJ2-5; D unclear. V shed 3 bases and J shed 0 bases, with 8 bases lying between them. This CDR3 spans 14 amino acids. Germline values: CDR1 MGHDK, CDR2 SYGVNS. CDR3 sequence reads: CASSEFTYQETQYF. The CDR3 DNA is TGTGCCAGCAGTGAGTTTACGTACCAAGAGACCCAGTACTTC.

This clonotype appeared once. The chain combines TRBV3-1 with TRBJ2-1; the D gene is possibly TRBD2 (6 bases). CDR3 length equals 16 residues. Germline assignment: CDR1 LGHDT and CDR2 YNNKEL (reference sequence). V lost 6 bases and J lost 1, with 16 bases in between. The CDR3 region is CASRKSGVLSYNEQFF. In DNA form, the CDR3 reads TGTGCCAGCAGGAAGTCGGGGGTGTTATCCTACAATGAGCAGTTCTTC.

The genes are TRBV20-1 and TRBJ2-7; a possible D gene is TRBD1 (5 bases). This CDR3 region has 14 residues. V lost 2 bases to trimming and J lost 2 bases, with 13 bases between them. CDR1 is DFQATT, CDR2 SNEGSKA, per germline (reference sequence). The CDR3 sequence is CSARPPDSPYEQYF. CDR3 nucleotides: TGCAGTGCTAGACCCCCCGACAGTCCCTACGAGCAGTACTTC.

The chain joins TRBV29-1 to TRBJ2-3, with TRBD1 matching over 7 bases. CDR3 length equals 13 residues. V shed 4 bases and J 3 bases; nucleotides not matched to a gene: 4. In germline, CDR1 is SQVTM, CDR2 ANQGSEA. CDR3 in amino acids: CSVVTGETDTQYF. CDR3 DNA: TGCAGCGTTGTAACAGGGGAAACAGATACGCAGTATTTT.

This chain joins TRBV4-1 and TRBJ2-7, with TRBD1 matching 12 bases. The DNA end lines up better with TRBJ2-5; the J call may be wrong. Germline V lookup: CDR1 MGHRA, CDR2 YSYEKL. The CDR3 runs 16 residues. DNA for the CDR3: TGCGCCAGCAGCCCCACTGGGGACAGGGGGCGGGAGACCCAGTACTTC. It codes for CASSPTGDRGRETQYF.

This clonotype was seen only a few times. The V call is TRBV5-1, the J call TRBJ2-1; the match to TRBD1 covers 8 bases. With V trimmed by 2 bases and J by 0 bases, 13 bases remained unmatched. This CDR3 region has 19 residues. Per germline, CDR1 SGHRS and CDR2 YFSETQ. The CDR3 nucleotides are TGCGCCAGCAGCTTCAGAGGACAGGGAGAGTTGGGCTCCTACAATGAGCAGTTCTTC. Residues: CASSFRGQGELGSYNEQFF. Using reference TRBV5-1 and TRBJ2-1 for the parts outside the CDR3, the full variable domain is KAGVTQTPRYLIKTRGQQVTLSCSPISGHRSVSWYQQTPGQGLQFLFEYFSETQRNKGNFPGRFSGRQFSNSRSEMNVSTLELGDSALYLCASSFRGQGELGSYNEQFFGPGTRLTVL.

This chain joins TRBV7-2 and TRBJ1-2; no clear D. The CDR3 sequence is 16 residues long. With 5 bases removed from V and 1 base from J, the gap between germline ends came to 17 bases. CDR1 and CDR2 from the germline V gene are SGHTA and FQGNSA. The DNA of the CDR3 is TGTGCCAGCAGCCTAAACGCGGGCTTAATTAACTATGGCTACACCTTC. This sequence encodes CASSLNAGLINYGYTF.

The CDR3 loop is CASSWGLMDEQYF. The CDR3 nucleotides are TGTGCCAGCAGTTGGGGTCTAATGGACGAGCAGTACTTC. The rearrangement uses TRBV6-6 and TRBJ2-4; D not certain. TRBJ2-7 matches the DNA end more closely, so the J call is doubtful. The germline gives CDR1 MNHNY, CDR2 SVGAGI (reference sequence). This CDR3 has 13 amino acids.

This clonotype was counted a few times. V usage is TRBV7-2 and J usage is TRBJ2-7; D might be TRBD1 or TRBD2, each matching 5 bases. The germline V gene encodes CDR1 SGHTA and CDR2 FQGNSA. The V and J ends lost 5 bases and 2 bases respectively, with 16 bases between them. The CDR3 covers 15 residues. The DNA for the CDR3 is TGTGCCAGCAGCGAATCCGGGACGTATGCCTACGAGCAGTACTTC. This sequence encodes CASSESGTYAYEQYF.

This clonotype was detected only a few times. CDR3 sequence (DNA): TGTGCCAGCAGCTTCTCCGGGACGACTTCCTACGAGCAGTACTTC. Its protein product is CASSFSGTTSYEQYF. The chain is built from TRBV5-6 and TRBJ2-7; tentatively, D is TRBD1 or TRBD2 (5 bases each). V lost 2 bases to trimming and J lost 1 base, with 13 bases between them. There are 15 residues in the CDR3. Germline CDR1 SGHDT, CDR2 YYEEEE.

In DNA, the CDR3 is TGTGCCAGCAGTGGGATCCCCCGGCAGTTCTTC. It yields the protein CASSGIPRQFF. The chain uses TRBV2 and TRBJ2-1, with D unresolved. Germline loops: CDR1 SNHLY, CDR2 FYNNEI. The CDR3 sequence is 11 residues long. The V gene lost 4 bases and the J gene lost 12 bases, with 10 bases spanning the gap.

In DNA, the CDR3 is TGCAGCGTTGTGGTATTAGCGGGGTACAATGAGCAGTTCTTC. This gives the protein CSVVVLAGYNEQFF. The rearrangement joins TRBV29-1 to TRBJ2-1, with 8 bases matching TRBD2. The CDR3 contains 14 residues. V lost 4 bases and J lost 4; bases outside the gene matches: 6. The germline gives CDR1 SQVTM, CDR2 ANQGSEA.